Below, 30 T cell receptor beta chains from the same sample are listed, as sequenced in a study of T cell changes during pregnancy in multiple sclerosis. Clones were read by immunoSEQ multiplex PCR, and TCRdb kept only the in-frame ones, dropping some. The data contain tens of thousands of clones, approximately 92% of them seen just once; the ten biggest clones take up about 2.5%. The sequenced sample was peripheral blood, obtained in the third trimester of pregnancy. These receptors were taken from a female donor in good health, enrolled as a control in a pregnancy study.

The rearrangement joins TRBV27 to TRBJ2-2, with a tentative D call TRBD2 (6 bases). This CDR3 comprises 16 residues. The V gene lost 0 bases and the J gene lost 7 bases, with 15 bases spanning the gap. Germline V CDR1 and CDR2: MNHEY, SMNVEV (reference sequence). DNA for the CDR3: TGTGCCAGCAGTTTATCTCCGGGGGAATTTGTCGGGGAGCTGTTTTTT. Its protein product is CASSLSPGEFVGELFF.

The chain is built from TRBV6-1 and TRBJ2-7; 9 bases line up with TRBD2. Germline V gene sequence: CDR1 MNHNS, CDR2 SASEGT. Trimming at V came to 2 bases and at J to 2 bases, leaving 4 bases not matched to a gene. The length of the CDR3 is 15 residues. The CDR3 region has the DNA TGTGCCAGCAGTGAAATAGGCGGGGGGGCCTACGAGCAGTACTTC. This sequence encodes CASSEIGGGAYEQYF.

The V and J genes are TRBV5-1 and TRBJ2-3; D unresolved. The germline V gene has CDR1 SGHRS and CDR2 YFSETQ. This CDR3 is 13 amino acids long. Trimming took off 4 bases at V and 15 bases at J, with 21 bases between the two ends. CDR3 amino acids: CASSTSPDSTQYF. CDR3 nucleotides: TGCGCCAGCAGCACAAGTCCCGATAGCACACAATATTTT.

The chain couples TRBV5-3 to TRBJ2-4; D uncertain. TRBV5-3 is an open reading frame whose function is uncertain. V shed 4 bases and J shed 5 bases, with 13 bases lying between them. This CDR3 is built from 14 residues. This CDR3 is CARSPGRSQNIQYF. In DNA, the CDR3 is TGTGCCAGAAGCCCCGGCCGGAGCCAAAACATTCAGTACTTC.

The J gene is TRBJ2-5, the V gene TRBV7-2; 7 nucleotides match TRBD1. CDR3 length: 13 amino acids. Germline CDR1 SGHTA, CDR2 FQGNSA. Losses at the gene ends were 6 bases for V and 4 bases for J; bases not matched to a gene: 5. The CDR3 nucleotides are TGTGCCAGCAGTGAAGGGGGCGCAGAGACCCAGTACTTC. Its protein product is CASSEGGAETQYF.

The rearrangement links TRBV27 to TRBJ1-1; TRBD1 matches 7 bases. Germline V gene sequence: CDR1 MNHEY, CDR2 SMNVEV (reference sequence). J gave up 0 bases and V 4 bases, and 5 bases lay outside the gene matches. CDR3 length: 15 amino acids. In nucleotides, the CDR3 is TGTGCCAGCAGTTCGAACAGGGGTCTGAACACTGAAGCTTTCTTT. It specifies CASSSNRGLNTEAFF.

This clone was detected once. CDR3 DNA: TGTGCCACCAGCAGAGATCCCCTGGCGGGCTCCTACGAGCAGTACTTC. Translation gives CATSRDPLAGSYEQYF. V is TRBV15 and J is TRBJ2-7; D perhaps matches TRBD2 (5 bases). This CDR3 has 16 residues. The germline V gene has CDR1 LNHNV and CDR2 YYDKDF (reference sequence). Trimming shortened V by 0 bases and J by 0 bases, and 12 bases separated the two germline ends.

The chain combines TRBV6-1 with TRBJ2-5; 8 bases are a match to TRBD2. The CDR3 covers 13 residues. Germline CDR1 is MNHNS and CDR2 is SASEGT. After removal of 10 bases from V and 0 bases from J, the junction contained 4 bases not matched to a gene. The CDR3: CATSGGDQETQYF. DNA for the CDR3: TGTGCCACTTCCGGGGGGGACCAAGAGACCCAGTACTTC.

This clone was picked up one time. J is TRBJ1-1 and V is TRBV11-2; no reliable D call. Per the germline V gene, CDR1 is SGHAT and CDR2 is FQNNGV. The CDR3 contains 15 residues. V lost 0 bases to trimming and J lost 5 bases, with 13 bases between them. The CDR3 DNA is TGTGCCAGCAGCTTAGATCCGGGAGGTGGGACTGAAGCTTTCTTT. This gives the protein CASSLDPGGGTEAFF.

The V and J genes are TRBV19 and TRBJ2-1; tentative D call: TRBD1 (6 bases). Trimming took off 3 bases at V and 7 bases at J, with 10 bases between the two ends. Looked up from germline, CDR1 is LNHDA and CDR2 is SQIVND (reference sequence). The CDR3 has 13 amino acids. CDR3 sequence: CASSMVRGNEQFF. The CDR3 DNA reads as TGTGCCAGTAGTATGGTGAGGGGGAATGAGCAGTTCTTC.

The rearrangement links TRBV19 to TRBJ2-6, with D possibly being TRBD2 (6 bases). The germline V gene has CDR1 LNHDA and CDR2 SQIVND (reference sequence). CDR3 length: 17 residues. V gave up 5 bases and J gave up 4 bases, with 18 bases separating them. Written as DNA, the CDR3 is TGTGCCAGTAGTGCTGCGTTACCAGGGAGGGGGGCCAACGTCCTGACTTTC. This sequence encodes CASSAALPGRGANVLTF.

This clone was seen once. This chain links TRBV7-2 with TRBJ1-1; D unclear. This CDR3 is 15 amino acids long. V lost 1 base and J lost 0, with 9 bases in between. Germline values: CDR1 SGHTA, CDR2 FQGNSA. The CDR3 DNA reads as TGTGCCAGCAGCTTAGGTCCGGGGATGAACACTGAAGCTTTCTTT. It specifies CASSLGPGMNTEAFF.

The chain is built from TRBV11-2 and TRBJ2-7; 10 bases line up with TRBD1. Germline V gives CDR1 SGHAT, CDR2 FQNNGV. The CDR3 extends over 14 amino acids. V shed 4 bases and J 3 bases; nucleotides not matched to a gene: 3. The CDR3 region is CASSSDRGYYEQYF. CDR3 DNA sequence: TGTGCCAGCAGCTCGGACAGGGGGTACTACGAGCAGTACTTC.

The chain has TRBV7-9 and TRBJ1-1; a possible D gene is TRBD1 (6 bases). The CDR3 spans 16 residues. Trimming stripped 5 bases from V and 1 base from J, with 17 bases between. CDR1 and CDR2 from the germline V gene are SEHNR and FQNEAQ (reference sequence). This chain's CDR3 is CASSPSQGRENTEAFF. CDR3 DNA sequence: TGTGCCAGCAGCCCATCACAGGGCCGGGAGAACACTGAAGCTTTCTTT.

V gene TRBV7-2 combines with J gene TRBJ2-5, with TRBD1 matching over 11 bases. Germline V CDR1 and CDR2: SGHTA, FQGNSA. The CDR3 extends over 17 amino acids. The V and J ends lost 5 bases and 4 bases, in that order; junction bases with no gene match: 12. CDR3 nucleotide sequence: TGTGCCAGCAGCAATGGTCGGGGACAGGGGGAAGGAGAGACCCAGTACTTC. Translating gives CASSNGRGQGEGETQYF.

This chain joins TRBV28 and TRBJ2-2; D perhaps matches TRBD1 (5 bases). This CDR3 comprises 13 residues. Germline lookup yields CDR1 MDHEN and CDR2 SYDVKM. V lost 5 bases to trimming and J lost 5 bases, with 9 bases between them. The CDR3 DNA is TGTGCCAGCAGTCTTCAGGGTACCGGGGAGCTGTTTTTT. It encodes CASSLQGTGELFF.

This clone was counted between two and nine times. The V and J genes are TRBV6-1 and TRBJ2-7; perhaps TRBD1 as D (5 bases). The CDR3 is 16 residues long. V was cut by 1 base and J by 0 bases, with 13 bases left in between. Germline-derived CDR1 and CDR2 are MNHNS and SASEGT. CDR3 sequence: CASSEVATVISYEQYF. CDR3 nucleotides: TGTGCCAGCAGTGAAGTGGCGACAGTCATCTCCTACGAGCAGTACTTC.

A few counts support this clone. The genes are TRBV28 and TRBJ1-5, with TRBD1 identical over 7 bases. The V gene's germline CDR1 is MDHEN and CDR2 SYDVKM. The length of the CDR3 is 14 residues. The ends lost 7 bases at V and 0 bases at J; junction bases unmatched: 3. CDR3 residues: CASTDRDSNQPQHF. CDR3 bases: TGTGCCAGCACCGACAGGGATAGCAATCAGCCCCAGCATTTT.

The chain recombines TRBV9 with TRBJ1-1; 7 bases align to TRBD1. Germline assignment: CDR1 SGDLS and CDR2 YYNGEE. CDR3 length: 14 residues. V was clipped by 4 bases and J by 1 base; unmatched bases: 4. CDR3 sequence reads: CASSMRQGNTEAFF. In DNA form, the CDR3 reads TGTGCCAGCAGCATGCGACAGGGGAACACTGAAGCTTTCTTT.

The V gene is TRBV29-1, the J gene TRBJ1-1, with a possible D match to TRBD1 (6 bases). CDR1 and CDR2 (germline): SQVTM, ANQGSEA. Between the trimmed V and J ends, which lost 4 bases and 6 bases, there was a span of 15 bases. The CDR3 has 13 amino acids. This CDR3 reads CSVVGQGISEAFF. The CDR3 bases are TGCAGCGTTGTGGGGCAGGGGATCTCTGAAGCTTTCTTT. The full variable domain, with the rest looked up from reference TRBV29-1 and TRBJ1-1, is SAVISQKPSRDICQRGTSLTIQCQVDSQVTMMFWYRQQPGQSLTLIATANQGSEATYESGFVIDKFPISRPNLTFSTLTVSNMSPEDSSIYLCSVVGQGISEAFFGQGTRLTVV.

V usage is TRBV6-1 and J usage is TRBJ1-5, with 9 bases identical to TRBD1. CDR1 and CDR2 from the germline V gene are MNHNS and SASEGT. V was clipped by 5 bases and J by 8 bases; unmatched bases: 10. The CDR3 covers 15 residues. The CDR3: CASSRGQGMGEPQHF. The DNA of the CDR3 is TGTGCCAGCAGTAGGGGACAGGGCATGGGGGAGCCCCAGCATTTT.

The genes are TRBV11-2 and TRBJ2-3, with 12 bases matching TRBD2. With V trimmed by 6 bases and J by 5 bases, 18 bases remained unmatched. The CDR3 runs 19 residues. Germline CDR1 SGHAT, CDR2 FQNNGV. In DNA form, the CDR3 reads TGTGCCAGCAGTCTCTTTCGGACTAGCGGGGCAACGGGGGGAGATACGCAGTATTTT. Protein product: CASSLFRTSGATGGDTQYF.

The chain links TRBV2 to TRBJ2-5, with TRBD1 identical over 7 bases. The end of the DNA aligns better with TRBJ2-7, so the J call may be wrong. There are 11 residues in the CDR3. Germline V CDR1 and CDR2: SNHLY, FYNNEI. CDR3 sequence reads: CASNRGYEQYF. The CDR3 DNA follows: TGTGCCAGCAACAGGGGTTACGAGCAGTACTTC.

This clone has a single count. The chain employs TRBV7-9 and TRBJ1-1; 7 nucleotides agree with TRBD1. Germline CDR1 reads SEHNR; CDR2 reads FQNEAQ (reference sequence). Trimming at V came to 4 bases and at J to 5 bases, leaving 10 bases not matched to a gene. The CDR3 extends over 15 amino acids. CDR3 DNA sequence: TGTGCCAGCAGCTCCCAACTCACAGGGGTGACTGAAGCTTTCTTT. It translates to CASSSQLTGVTEAFF.

This chain uses TRBV9 with TRBJ2-1, with TRBD1 matching over 7 bases. The CDR3 length is 15 residues. The V gene's germline CDR1 is SGDLS and CDR2 YYNGEE. J gave up 2 bases and V 1 base, and 3 bases lay outside the gene matches. The CDR3 nucleotides are TGTGCCAGCAGCGTAAGCCAGGGGGCCTACAATGAGCAGTTCTTC. Its protein is CASSVSQGAYNEQFF.

V and J are TRBV9 and TRBJ2-7; the match to TRBD2 covers 7 bases. V dropped 0 bases and J dropped 0; count of bases not matched to a gene: 6. In germline, CDR1 is SGDLS, CDR2 YYNGEE. The CDR3 spans 16 residues. CDR3 nucleotides: TGTGCCAGCAGCGTAGGGGAGGGGAGGTACTCCTACGAGCAGTACTTC. Translating it yields CASSVGEGRYSYEQYF. The full variable domain, its missing parts supplied by reference TRBV9 and TRBJ2-7, is DSGVTQTPKHLITATGQRVTLRCSPRSGDLSVYWYQQSLDQGLQFLIQYYNGEERAKGNILERFSAQQFPDLHSELNLSSLELGDSALYFCASSVGEGRYSYEQYFGPGTRLTVT.

The chain uses TRBV5-6 and TRBJ1-5; a weak D match, TRBD1 (6 bases). V lost 4 bases, J lost 4 bases, and 9 bases lay in between. This CDR3 region has 13 residues. Germline CDR1 is SGHDT and CDR2 is YYEEEE. Written as DNA, the CDR3 is TGTGCCAGCAGCGCCACAGGGAATCAGCCCCAGCATTTT. Translation gives CASSATGNQPQHF.

The rearrangement joins TRBV7-8 to TRBJ2-7; 9 nucleotides align to TRBD2. Per the germline V gene, CDR1 is SGHVS and CDR2 is FQNEAQ. The J segment lost 4 bases and the V segment lost 0 bases, leaving 4 bases of the junction unmatched. The length of the CDR3 is 15 residues. CDR3 residues: CASSLAAGGLYEQYF. CDR3 nucleotides: TGTGCCAGCAGCTTAGCAGCGGGGGGACTTTACGAGCAGTACTTC.

The chain is built from TRBV29-1 and TRBJ2-1; D is possibly TRBD1 (5 bases). The CDR3 has 15 amino acids. Germline CDR1 is SQVTM and CDR2 is ANQGSEA. V was shortened by 5 bases and J by 1 base, with 15 bases between the two germline ends. This CDR3 reads CSVLESRVSYNEQFF. CDR3 DNA: TGCAGCGTTCTCGAGTCCAGGGTGTCCTACAATGAGCAGTTCTTC.

The rearrangement uses TRBV11-2 and TRBJ1-1, with TRBD1 as a possible D gene (6 bases). V lost 5 bases and J 5 bases, leaving 15 bases between the germline ends. The V gene's germline CDR1 is SGHAT and CDR2 FQNNGV. The CDR3 is 14 residues long. The CDR3 protein is CASSPGQGRTEAFF. In nucleotides, the CDR3 is TGTGCCAGCAGCCCTGGGCAGGGGCGGACTGAAGCTTTCTTT.